This T cell receptor beta chain stems from a study of technical replicates of blood from a handful of donors. Germline loops: CDR1 SQVTM, CDR2 ANQGSEA. This CDR3 contains 13 residues. Trimming took off 4 bases at V and 3 bases at J, with 13 bases between the two ends. The repertoire was sequenced with immunoSEQ multiplex PCR; TCRdb's copy has only in-frame clones and lacks some. The sample lists approximately 85,000 clones, roughly nine tenths occurring once. The gene calls are TRBV29-1 and TRBJ2-7, with a tentative D call TRBD1 (5 bases). This receptor was taken from a human donor in good health. The sequenced sample consisted of T cells isolated from PBMCs. The CDR3 DNA sequence: TGCAGCGTTGGCTACCTCGACAGCTACGAGCAGTACTTC. Its translation: CSVGYLDSYEQYF.